The T cell receptor beta chain under discussion was sequenced for a study of technical replicates of blood from a handful of donors (dated by TCRdb to 2017 to 2019). As to this clone: Its antigen remains undetermined. Per-base quality was not reported, and no clone a single base away is much larger than it.

Library prep was done by the immunoSEQ multiplex PCR assay. TCRdb took this table from immuneACCESS and kept in-frame rearrangements with V and J called. Such tables lack part of the clones; where checked against another copy, unresolved V genes explain under half of the gap, and the rest is unexplained. Recorded for this sample are 100,000 or so clones; nearly 97% of them occurred a single time. The ten most abundant clones make up more than 0.2% of the sample. The germline V end is reduced by 5 bases and the J end by 4 bases; junction bases left unmatched: 8. The germline V gene supplies CDR1 SGHRS and CDR2 YFSETQ. The CDR3, from cysteine to phenylalanine, totals 15 residues. Only CDR3 DNA is held: 45 bases, read in frame from base 1.

Material for sequencing was T cells isolated from PBMCs. The receptor was derived from a human donor in good health. The sequence joins TRBV5-1 to TRBJ2-3; the central 9 bases match TRBD2. The nucleotide sequence is given as TGCGCCAGCAGTCGTTTAGCGGGAGAGGCAGATACGCAGTATTTT. Its protein reads: CASSRLAGEADTQYF.